The 15 T cell receptor beta chains reported below all come from one sample, sequenced in a study of blood T cell repertoires in COVID-19. Produced via immunoSEQ multiplex PCR; TCRdb's table is partial and in-frame only. The table has 90,000 or so clones, about 89% seen once. Sequenced input: peripheral blood. Receptor source: a human donor with active COVID-19. The donor label of this sample is uncertain.

The chain recombines TRBV27 with TRBJ2-2; the D gene is possibly TRBD1 (5 bases). Germline lookup yields CDR1 MNHEY and CDR2 SMNVEV (reference sequence). Trimming cost V 4 bases and J 1 base, with 7 bases left between them. The CDR3 sequence is 14 residues long. CDR3 nucleotide sequence: TGTGCCAGCAGTTCCGGACAGAACACCGGGGAGCTGTTTTTT. Residues: CASSSGQNTGELFF.

The J gene is TRBJ1-2, the V gene TRBV24-1, with D perhaps TRBD1 (5 bases). CDR1 is KGHDR and CDR2 is SFDVKD in the germline V gene. V was trimmed by 4 bases and J by 5 bases, leaving 10 bases between them. The length of the CDR3 is 13 residues. The CDR3 protein is CATSDPRQYGYTF. The CDR3 DNA reads TGTGCCACCAGTGACCCTAGACAGTATGGCTACACCTTC.

V is TRBV6-2 or TRBV6-3 and J is TRBJ2-3; D is unclear. The CDR3 extends over 15 amino acids. Trimming left V 3 bases short and J 1 base short, with 11 bases between. CDR1 is MNHEY, CDR2 SVGEGT, per germline. As DNA, the CDR3 is TGTGCCAGCAGTTATGCCGCCCGGGGCACAGATACGCAGTATTTT. This gives the protein CASSYAARGTDTQYF.

V usage is TRBV7-6 and J usage is TRBJ2-5; tentatively, D is TRBD1 (5 bases). V was cut by 2 bases and J by 2 bases, with 12 bases left in between. The CDR3 is 15 amino acids. Germline CDR1 is SGHVS and CDR2 is FNYEAQ. The CDR3 nucleotides read TGTGCCAGCAGCTTAAGTACAGGCAAACAAGAGACCCAGTACTTC. Amino acids: CASSLSTGKQETQYF.

The chain combines TRBV5-1 with TRBJ2-3, with D possibly being TRBD2 (5 bases). This CDR3 has 15 residues. The V end was cut by 0 bases, the J end by 0 bases, with 8 bases between. Germline V gives CDR1 SGHRS, CDR2 YFSETQ. CDR3 protein: CASSLGTFSTDTQYF. CDR3 DNA sequence: TGCGCCAGCAGCTTGGGGACTTTCAGCACAGATACGCAGTATTTT.

The chain combines TRBV24-1 with TRBJ2-3; weak D call: TRBD1 (6 bases). Germline assignment: CDR1 KGHDR and CDR2 SFDVKD. Trimming shortened V by 10 bases and J by 0 bases, and 22 bases separated the two germline ends. This CDR3 is built from 17 residues. Written as DNA, the CDR3 is TGTGCCACTTCACCGGGACAAATCCCTCCTAGCACAGATACGCAGTATTTT. It translates to CATSPGQIPPSTDTQYF.

This chain links TRBV3-1 (or the pseudogene TRBV3-2) with TRBJ2-3; TRBD2 matches 13 bases. The CDR3 extends over 16 amino acids. Germline V gene lookup returns CDR1 LGHDT and CDR2 YNNKEL (reference sequence). The V gene end was trimmed by 4 bases and the J gene end by 5 bases; junction bases not matched to a gene: 6. CDR3 in amino acids: CASSLRLAGGKDTQYF. CDR3 in DNA: TGTGCCAGCAGCCTTCGACTAGCGGGGGGTAAAGATACGCAGTATTTT.

V usage is TRBV2 and J usage is TRBJ2-5; perhaps TRBD1 as D (6 bases). Germline CDR1 and CDR2: SNHLY and FYNNEI. CDR3 length: 13 residues. Between the trimmed V and J ends, which lost 6 bases and 5 bases, there was a span of 13 bases. The CDR3 DNA reads TGTGCCAGCAGACGCGGACAGTCTGAGACCCAGTACTTC. It codes for CASRRGQSETQYF.

The chain is built from TRBV29-1 and TRBJ2-7; perhaps TRBD2 as D (5 bases). The germline V gene encodes CDR1 SQVTM and CDR2 ANQGSEA. V was trimmed by 5 bases and J by 3 bases, leaving 14 bases between them. This CDR3 has 13 residues. The CDR3 sequence: CSVNEGELYEQYF. The CDR3 DNA reads TGCAGCGTTAATGAGGGTGAGCTCTACGAGCAGTACTTC.

This clone was found once. The V gene is TRBV19, the J gene TRBJ2-1; 8 bases line up with TRBD1. This CDR3 is built from 16 residues. The germline V gene has CDR1 LNHDA and CDR2 SQIVND (reference sequence). V lost 5 bases, J lost 2 bases, and 8 bases stayed unmatched. The CDR3 reads CASSQDRAGTYNEQFF. The DNA of the CDR3 is TGTGCCAGTAGTCAGGACAGGGCGGGCACCTACAATGAGCAGTTCTTC.

The rearrangement uses TRBV6-6 and TRBJ2-2; 7 bases match TRBD1. The CDR3 loop spans 21 amino acids. V shed 5 bases and J 1 base; nucleotides not matched to a gene: 22. Germline V CDR1 and CDR2: MNHNY, SVGAGI (reference sequence). The CDR3 DNA is TGTGCCAGCAGTCATCAGACAGGGCGAACCTCCCGAGACGAGAACACCGGGGAGCTGTTTTTT. Amino acids: CASSHQTGRTSRDENTGELFF.

The chain has TRBV29-1 and TRBJ2-5; perhaps TRBD1 as D (5 bases). Per the germline V gene, CDR1 is SQVTM and CDR2 is ANQGSEA. Trimming left V 8 bases short and J 4 bases short, with 14 bases between. This CDR3 contains 12 residues. CDR3 nucleotides: TGCAGCTTCGGTGGCAGGGCAGAGACCCAGTACTTC. Translated, it gives CSFGGRAETQYF.

V usage is TRBV5-6 and J usage is TRBJ2-3; 14 bases are a match to TRBD2. This CDR3 is built from 17 residues. CDR1 and CDR2 from the germline V gene are SGHDT and YYEEEE. V lost 5 bases, J lost 3 bases, and 8 bases stayed unmatched. Here the CDR3 reads CASSLRTSGGFTDTQYF. The CDR3 coding sequence is TGTGCCAGCAGTTTACGGACTAGCGGGGGGTTTACAGATACGCAGTATTTT.

The rearrangement joins TRBV13 to TRBJ1-2; D is ambiguous. Germline V CDR1 and CDR2: PRHDT, FYEKMQ (reference sequence). CDR3 length: 16 amino acids. Trimming took off 6 bases at V and 5 bases at J, with 22 bases between the two ends. The CDR3: CASRMPSAEPSYGYTF. The DNA of the CDR3 is TGTGCCAGCAGGATGCCCTCTGCGGAGCCTTCTTATGGCTACACCTTC.

The chain employs TRBV9 and TRBJ2-2; D ambiguous. This CDR3 region has 16 residues. Germline V CDR1 and CDR2: SGDLS, YYNGEE. Trimming pared 0 bases from V and 3 bases from J, leaving 12 bases between. The CDR3 is CASSVDPRLDTGELFF. The DNA for the CDR3 is TGTGCCAGCAGCGTAGACCCTAGGTTGGACACCGGGGAGCTGTTTTTT.